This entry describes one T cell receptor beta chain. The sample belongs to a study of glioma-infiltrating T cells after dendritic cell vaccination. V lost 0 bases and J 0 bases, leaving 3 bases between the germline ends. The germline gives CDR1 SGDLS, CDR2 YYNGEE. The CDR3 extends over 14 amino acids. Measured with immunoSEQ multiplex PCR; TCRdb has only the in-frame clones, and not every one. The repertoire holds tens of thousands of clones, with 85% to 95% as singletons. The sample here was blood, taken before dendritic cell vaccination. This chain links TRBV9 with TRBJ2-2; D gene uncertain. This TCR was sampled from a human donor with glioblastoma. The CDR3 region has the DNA TGTGCCAGCAGCGTAGCGGCGAACACCGGGGAGCTGTTTTTT. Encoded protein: CASSVAANTGELFF.